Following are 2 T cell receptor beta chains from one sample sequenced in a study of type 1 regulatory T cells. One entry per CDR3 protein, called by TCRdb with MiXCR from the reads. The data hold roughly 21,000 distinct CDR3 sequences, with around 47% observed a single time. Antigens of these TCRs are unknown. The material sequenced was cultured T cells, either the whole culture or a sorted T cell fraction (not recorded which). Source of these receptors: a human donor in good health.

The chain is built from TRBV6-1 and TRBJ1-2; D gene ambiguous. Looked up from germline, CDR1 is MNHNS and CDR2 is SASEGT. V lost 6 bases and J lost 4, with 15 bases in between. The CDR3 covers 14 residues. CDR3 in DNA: TGTGCCAGCAGCCCTGACCCGTCCAGCTATGGCTACACCTTC. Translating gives CASSPDPSSYGYTF.

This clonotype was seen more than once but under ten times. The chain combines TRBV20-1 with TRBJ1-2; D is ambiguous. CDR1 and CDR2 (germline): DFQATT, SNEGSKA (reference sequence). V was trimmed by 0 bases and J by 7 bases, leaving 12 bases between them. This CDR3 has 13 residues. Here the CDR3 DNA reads TGCAGTGCTAGAGACCAACCAGTCTCTGGCTACACCTTC. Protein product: CSARDQPVSGYTF.